This is a list of T cell receptor beta chains from one sample in a study of T cell responses to AZD1222 COVID-19 vaccine. The protocol was immunoSEQ multiplex PCR, while the TCRdb copy is restricted to in-frame clones and leaves out a portion. The repertoire consists of about 99,000 clones, with more than 90% occurring once and the leading ten covering roughly 13%. The source was peripheral blood, collected on day 0 of AZD1222 vaccination. The source of these receptors is an adult in good health. Both conserved end residues are part of each CDR3. Fields, in order: V gene, CDR3 length, clone size, D gene, J gene, CDR3 DNA, CDR3 protein. A D gene is named only where the DNA matches it firmly. The listing skips clone size in some rows; elsewhere it reads once, few, many or a size class.

TRBV29-1	11	.	TRBD1	TRBJ2-2	TGCAGCGTGGGACAGGCCGGGGAGCTGTTTTTT	CSVGQAGELFF
TRBV2	11	.	TRBD2	TRBJ2-3	TGTGCCAGCCGGATGGGGGGGTCACAGTATTTT	CASRMGGSQYF
TRBV30	15	once	.	TRBJ1-2	TGTGCCTGGACTACCCCTCAGACACGTAGTAAGGGCTACACCTTC	CAWTTPQTRSKGYTF
TRBV7-2	15	.	.	TRBJ1-3	TGTGCCAGCAGCTTAGGGCTGGGAGCCGGAAACACCATATATTTT	CASSLGLGAGNTIYF
TRBV19	15	.	.	TRBJ2-6	TGTGCCAGTAGTATTGTGAGGACTGGGGCCAACGTCCTGACTTTC	CASSIVRTGANVLTF
TRBV10-3	13	.	.	TRBJ2-7	TGTGCCATCAGTTCAGGGGACACCTACGAGCAGTACTTC	CAISSGDTYEQYF
TRBV6-1	18	.	.	TRBJ2-2	TGTGCCAGCAGTGCCCTACAGGGTAGGATAGGGGTTGCCGGGGAGCTGTTTTTT	CASSALQGRIGVAGELFF
TRBV30	14	.	TRBD1	TRBJ1-4	TGTGCCTGGAGAACAGGGGGCGGTTTTGAAAAACTGTTTTTT	CAWRTGGGFEKLFF
TRBV13	16	.	.	TRBJ2-7	TGTGCCAGCAGCTTTAGAGGATCGCAGCAGCAGTACGAGCAGTACTTC	CASSFRGSQQQYEQYF
TRBV7-9	15	.	TRBD1	TRBJ1-5	TGTGCCAGCAGCTTGGACAGGGGAAACAATCAGCCCCAGCATTTT	CASSLDRGNNQPQHF
TRBV6-5	16	.	TRBD1	TRBJ1-4	TGTGCCAGCAGTTACTCGAAGGACAGGCTTGGTGAAAAACTGTTTTTT	CASSYSKDRLGEKLFF
TRBV19	15	once	.	TRBJ2-4	TGTGCCAGCCGAGCCGTAGGGGGAGCCAAAAACATTCAGTACTTC	CASRAVGGAKNIQYF
TRBV29-1	13	.	.	TRBJ1-2	TGCAGCGTTGAAGATCGGTTTAACTATGGCTACACCTTC	CSVEDRFNYGYTF
TRBV19	14	.	.	TRBJ1-4	TGTGCCAGTAGTATAGTCATAGTAGTTGAAAAACTGTTTTTT	CASSIVIVVEKLFF
TRBV5-4	13	once	TRBD1	TRBJ1-2	TGTGCCAGCAGCTCGGGACAGAACTATGGCTACACCTTC	CASSSGQNYGYTF
TRBV7-2	15	.	TRBD1	TRBJ2-5	TGTGCCAGCAGCTTGAGGGCCCTCCCAGGGGGGACCCAGTACTTC	CASSLRALPGGTQYF
TRBV9	13	.	TRBD1	TRBJ1-1	TGTGCCAGCAGCGCCCCCGACAGGGCTGAAGCTTTCTTT	CASSAPDRAEAFF
TRBV6-2/TRBV6-3	15	.	.	TRBJ1-4	TGTGCCAGCAGTTACTCTGGGACTCGAGATGAAAAACTGTTTTTT	CASSYSGTRDEKLFF
TRBV2	15	.	.	TRBJ2-2	TGTGCCAGCAGTCTCCAGGGGGGGGACACCGGGGAGCTGTTTTTT	CASSLQGGDTGELFF
TRBV27	17	.	.	TRBJ2-3	TGTGCCAGCACCCCACGGCTCAGGGGAGGAGCGACAGATACGCAGTATTTT	CASTPRLRGGATDTQYF
TRBV5-1	13	.	.	TRBJ2-7	TGCGCCAGCAGCACCCCGACAGAGTACGAGCAGTACTTC	CASSTPTEYEQYF
TRBV10-1	14	.	.	TRBJ1-1	TGCGCCAGCAGTGCTCTCGGATTGAACACTGAAGCTTTCTTT	CASSALGLNTEAFF
TRBV7-2	16	.	TRBD2	TRBJ2-7	TGTGCCAGCAGCTTAGGGGAAAGACTAGCGTCCTACGAGCAGTACTTC	CASSLGERLASYEQYF
TRBV7-2	15	once	.	TRBJ2-3	TGTGCCAGCAGCTACCGGGTGGGGGCCTGGGATACGCAGTATTTT	CASSYRVGAWDTQYF
TRBV30	12	.	TRBD1	TRBJ1-1	TGTGCCTGGGGACAGGGGGCTAGTGAAGCTTTCTTT	CAWGQGASEAFF